This record looks at one TCR beta chain sequence and its context. CDR3 length: 15 amino acids. Germline V gene lookup returns CDR1 SGHDT and CDR2 YYEEEE. The data are from a study of T cells expressing NK-cell markers. TCRdb reprocessed the 5' RACE reads and reports one entry per CDR3 protein, with no DNA. The sample totals about 160,000 distinct CDR3 sequences. The V and J genes are TRBV5-6 and TRBJ1-1; without DNA, the TCRdb call of TRBD1 cannot be checked. Sequenced material: blood T cells: a sorted CD56 or NKG2C T cell subset, CD4+ or CD8+ T cells, or bulk PBMC T cells (not recorded which). This clonotype was obtained from a man between 18 and 69 years old in good health. CDR3 in amino acids: CASSSNRGPGTEAFF. The full variable domain, rest sourced from reference TRBV5-6 and TRBJ1-1, is DAGVTQSPTHLIKTRGQQVTLRCSPKSGHDTVSWYQQALGQGPQFIFQYYEEEERQRGNFPDRFSGHQFPNYSSELNVNALLLGDSALYLCASSSNRGPGTEAFFGQGTRLTVV.